The T cell receptor beta chain described here comes from a study of T cell responses to AZD1222 COVID-19 vaccine. Findings and caveats of the study: It was only a handful of AZD1222 recipients who were seropositive at baseline. Every sample of the repertoires postdated the peak T cell response.

J was trimmed by 8 bases and V by 4 bases; bases with no gene match: 11. Germline lookup yields CDR1 SNHLY and CDR2 FYNNEI. This CDR3 contains 16 residues. On this clone: Its specificity is not known.

Clones were sequenced by immunoSEQ multiplex PCR, and TCRdb holds only the in-frame ones, with some missing. The profile shows 200,000 or so clones, 85% to 95% of them singletons. The TCR comes from an adult in good health. The chain employs TRBV2 and TRBJ1-4; TRBD1 agrees at 9 bases. The source was peripheral blood, collected on day 0 of AZD1222 vaccination. The CDR3 spells CASSGGPGQGGEKLFF. Here the CDR3 DNA reads TGTGCCAGCAGTGGGGGGCCGGGACAGGGAGGCGAAAAACTGTTTTTT.